Presented here are 32 T cell receptor beta chains from one specimen sequenced in a study of shared clonotypes between healthy human individuals. Some clones are missing from TCRdb's copy, which holds only in-frame ones; the method was immunoSEQ multiplex PCR. The sample holds about 110,000 clones, around 66% seen once. The sequenced material came from memory CD8+ T cells sorted from blood. Subset of the sample: CD45RO+ cells pooled with CCR7-negative TemRA cells. These receptors came from a young woman in good health.

This chain links TRBV23-1 with TRBJ1-5; TRBD1 aligns across 7 bases. TRBV23-1 is placed among ORFs of uncertain function. V lost 0 bases and J lost 2; bases outside the gene matches: 7. The CDR3 sequence is 17 residues long. In nucleotides, the CDR3 is TGCGCCAGCAGTCAATCGATGGACAGGAGACGCAATCAGCCCCAGCATTTT. It encodes CASSQSMDRRRNQPQHF.

The rearrangement joins TRBV11-2 to TRBJ1-1; D is undetermined. V gave up 0 bases and J gave up 0 bases, with 11 bases separating them. Germline V gene lookup returns CDR1 SGHAT and CDR2 FQNNGV. This CDR3 region has 16 residues. CDR3 bases: TGTGCCAGCAGCTTAGATTGGTTCGGAATGAACACTGAAGCTTTCTTT. Translated: CASSLDWFGMNTEAFF. The variable domain in full, with the rest retrieved from reference TRBV11-2 and TRBJ1-1, is EAGVAQSPRYKIIEKRQSVAFWCNPISGHATLYWYQQILGQGPKLLIQFQNNGVVDDSQLPKDRFSAERLKGVDSTLKIQPAKLEDSAVYLCASSLDWFGMNTEAFFGQGTRLTVV.

This clone was observed at least ten times. CDR3 sequence: CASSLTTSHEQFF. The CDR3 DNA is TGTGCCAGCAGTTTAACGACTAGCCATGAGCAGTTCTTC. The chain couples TRBV25-1 to TRBJ2-1; TRBD2 matches at 7 bases. J was trimmed by 8 bases and V by 5 bases; bases with no gene match: 6. Germline assignment: CDR1 MGHDK and CDR2 SYGVNS. This CDR3 comprises 13 residues.

This clone was counted between two and nine times. The J gene is TRBJ1-2, the V gene TRBV10-2; D unclear. Trimming took off 0 bases at V and 3 bases at J, with 2 bases between the two ends. The CDR3 totals 12 residues. Germline CDR1 WSHSY, CDR2 SAAADI. This chain's CDR3 is CASSESDYGYTF. The CDR3 nucleotides read TGCGCCAGCAGTGAGTCAGACTATGGCTACACCTTC.

The rearrangement uses TRBV6-5 and TRBJ1-5; 7 bases line up with TRBD1. This CDR3 region has 12 residues. The ends lost 6 bases at V and 4 bases at J; junction bases unmatched: 0. Per the germline V gene, CDR1 is MNHEY and CDR2 is SVGAGI. CDR3 region: CASRTGNQPQHF. The CDR3 coding sequence is TGTGCCAGCAGGACAGGGAATCAGCCCCAGCATTTT.

The chain combines TRBV27 with TRBJ2-1, with 11 bases fitting TRBD2. This CDR3 is built from 16 residues. Germline CDR1 MNHEY, CDR2 SMNVEV (reference sequence). J gave up 0 bases and V 5 bases, and 3 bases lay outside the gene matches. CDR3 residues: CASSVTSGVSYNEQFF. The CDR3 DNA follows: TGTGCCAGCAGTGTGACTAGCGGGGTCTCCTACAATGAGCAGTTCTTC.

The table lists this clone with many counts. This sequence joins TRBV30 and TRBJ2-5; 12 bases fit TRBD1. The ends lost 8 bases at V and 3 bases at J; junction bases unmatched: 1. The CDR3 totals 12 residues. Germline-derived CDR1 and CDR2 are GTSNPN and SVGIG (reference sequence). CDR3 DNA: TGTGCCGGGACAGGGGGCAAAGAGACCCAGTACTTC. It translates to CAGTGGKETQYF. Filled out from reference TRBV30 and TRBJ2-5, the complete variable domain reads SQTIHQWPATLVQPVGSPLSLECTVEGTSNPNLYWYRQAAGRGLQLLFYSVGIGQISSEVPQNLSASRPQDRQFILSSKKLLLSDSGFYLCAGTGGKETQYFGPGTRLLVL.

The chain has TRBV5-4 and TRBJ1-2, with 8 bases identical to TRBD1. Germline CDR1 and CDR2: SGHNT and YYREEE (reference sequence). J gave up 1 base and V 2 bases, and 10 bases lay outside the gene matches. The CDR3 runs 17 residues. The CDR3 sequence: CASSFSLGQGLNYGYTF. Written as DNA, the CDR3 is TGTGCCAGCAGCTTTTCCTTAGGACAGGGCCTTAACTATGGCTACACCTTC.

Concerning this clone itself: A clone one base away is much larger, so this may be a read error. The gene calls are TRBV29-1 and TRBJ1-3; perhaps TRBD1 as D (6 bases). Per the germline V gene, CDR1 is SQVTM and CDR2 is ANQGSEA. The CDR3 runs 16 residues. As DNA, the CDR3 is TGCAGCGTTCTCGGCAGGGAGGGGGAATTTGGAAGCACCATATATTTT. It yields the protein CSVLGREGEFGSTIYF.

The chain carries TRBV27 and TRBJ1-2; D possibly corresponds to TRBD1 (5 bases). The germline V and J ends were trimmed by 0 bases and 4 bases, with 15 bases remaining between them. From germline, CDR1 is MNHEY and CDR2 SMNVEV (reference sequence). CDR3 size: 16 residues. The CDR3 sequence: CASSLSSFGGLYGYTF. The DNA of the CDR3 is TGTGCCAGCAGTTTATCTTCTTTTGGGGGTCTCTATGGCTACACCTTC.

Only one count was recorded for this clone. The chain links TRBV7-9 to TRBJ1-2; 8 bases line up with TRBD1. The V segment lost 5 bases and the J segment 4 bases; nucleotides outside the gene matches: 9. Germline V gene lookup returns CDR1 SEHNR and CDR2 FQNEAQ (reference sequence). CDR3 length: 15 amino acids. CDR3 sequence: CASSRTGSGRYGYTF. The DNA for the CDR3 is TGTGCCAGCAGCCGGACAGGGTCAGGCCGCTATGGCTACACCTTC.

This clone was picked up one time. This chain links TRBV7-9 with TRBJ2-1; 9 bases agree with TRBD2. The CDR3 consists of 15 residues. Germline lookup yields CDR1 SEHNR and CDR2 FQNEAQ (reference sequence). V lost 8 bases and J lost 8; bases outside the gene matches: 13. CDR3 nucleotide sequence: TGTGCCAGCCCGGGTGAACGCGGGAGGGGAGATGAGCAGTTCTTC. It translates to CASPGERGRGDEQFF. Together with reference TRBV7-9 and TRBJ2-1, the CDR3 gives the full variable domain: DTGVSQNPRHKITKRGQNVTFRCDPISEHNRLYWYRQTLGQGPEFLTYFQNEAQLEKSRLLSDRFSAERPKGSFSTLEIQRTEQGDSAMYLCASPGERGRGDEQFFGPGTRLTVL.

The rearrangement links TRBV4-1 to TRBJ2-3; D may be TRBD2 (6 bases). The germline gives CDR1 MGHRA, CDR2 YSYEKL. V was shortened by 2 bases and J by 4 bases, with 19 bases between the two germline ends. The CDR3 is made up of 17 amino acids. CDR3 DNA: TGCGCCAGCAGCCAACCCCCAACCGGGACTGTCGCAGATACGCAGTATTTT. Protein sequence: CASSQPPTGTVADTQYF.

In this sample, this clone turned up a few times. The chain joins TRBV4-1 to TRBJ2-6, with TRBD1 identical over 8 bases. This CDR3 is built from 18 residues. With 4 bases clipped from V and 0 bases from J, the junction kept 8 bases outside the gene matches. CDR1 is MGHRA and CDR2 is YSYEKL in the germline V gene. CDR3 region: CASSLLDRVFSGANVLTF. The CDR3 nucleotides are TGCGCCAGCAGCCTGCTGGACAGGGTCTTCTCTGGGGCCAACGTCCTGACTTTC.

V usage is TRBV7-9 and J usage is TRBJ2-7, with D possibly being TRBD2 (5 bases). The CDR3 runs to 13 residues. Looked up from germline, CDR1 is SEHNR and CDR2 is FQNEAQ (reference sequence). Between the trimmed V and J ends, which lost 5 bases and 7 bases, there was a span of 15 bases. In DNA, the CDR3 is TGTGCCAGCAGCCTAGGACTGGTTTGGGAGCAGTACTTC. Amino acid sequence: CASSLGLVWEQYF.

This clone was detected many times. CDR3 region: CASSDLRGQGAEKLFF. CDR3 sequence (DNA): TGTGCCAGCAGTGATTTGAGGGGACAGGGAGCCGAAAAACTGTTTTTT. The chain employs TRBV6-1 and TRBJ1-4; TRBD1 matches 9 bases. CDR1 is MNHNS and CDR2 is SASEGT in the germline V gene. The CDR3 loop spans 16 amino acids. V lost 3 bases, J lost 8 bases, and 10 bases stayed unmatched.

For the CDR3, the DNA is TGTGCCATCTCCGAACATAATTCTAATGAAAAACTGTTTTTT. This translates into CAISEHNSNEKLFF. V gene TRBV10-3 combines with J gene TRBJ1-4, with no clear D. The CDR3 contains 14 residues. Trimming removed 8 bases from V and 3 bases from J, with 13 bases in between. From germline, CDR1 is ENHRY and CDR2 SYGVKD.

This clone appeared a single time. This chain joins TRBV6-1 and TRBJ1-2; D uncertain. CDR3 size: 14 residues. Trimming shortened V by 1 base and J by 4 bases, and 10 bases separated the two germline ends. The germline V gene has CDR1 MNHNS and CDR2 SASEGT. CDR3: CASSEEGESYGYTF. The CDR3 nucleotides are TGTGCCAGCAGTGAAGAGGGAGAGAGCTATGGCTACACCTTC.

This rearrangement joins TRBV29-1 to TRBJ2-1; 10 bases map to TRBD2. This CDR3 region has 13 residues. The V gene end was trimmed by 7 bases and the J gene end by 6 bases; junction bases not matched to a gene: 6. Germline assignment: CDR1 SQVTM and CDR2 ANQGSEA. CDR3 region: CSAGTSDFNEQFF. The CDR3 bases are TGCAGCGCCGGGACTAGCGATTTCAATGAGCAGTTCTTC.

The gene calls are TRBV29-1 and TRBJ2-1; tentatively, D is TRBD2 (6 bases). Trimming removed 2 bases from V and 5 bases from J, with 13 bases in between. Germline assignment: CDR1 SQVTM and CDR2 ANQGSEA. The CDR3 contains 14 residues. The CDR3 is CSVESRRGDNEQFF. The CDR3 DNA reads TGCAGCGTTGAAAGTCGGAGGGGAGACAATGAGCAGTTCTTC.

This clone was found a few times. The J gene is TRBJ2-5, the V gene TRBV28, with unresolved D. The germline V and J ends were trimmed by 3 bases and 5 bases, with 13 bases remaining between them. The germline CDR1 and CDR2 sequences are MDHEN and SYDVKM. The length of the CDR3 is 14 residues. CDR3 sequence: CASSFGEVRETQYF. CDR3 DNA: TGTGCCAGCAGTTTCGGCGAGGTGCGGGAGACCCAGTACTTC.

The CDR3 bases are TGTGCCATCAGTGAGTCTGCGGGTTGGGCCTACGAGCAGTACTTC. Amino acid sequence: CAISESAGWAYEQYF. The genes are TRBV10-3 and TRBJ2-7; tentative D call: TRBD2 (5 bases). V was cut by 0 bases and J by 2 bases, with 11 bases left in between. The CDR3 contains 15 residues. The germline CDR1 and CDR2 sequences are ENHRY and SYGVKD.

The gene calls are TRBV11-1 and TRBJ2-6, with a tentative D call TRBD1 (6 bases). The germline V gene encodes CDR1 SGHAT and CDR2 FQDESV (reference sequence). Between the trimmed V and J ends, which lost 1 base and 0 bases, there was a span of 16 bases. The CDR3 covers 19 residues. This CDR3 reads CASSLGTVVMPSGANVLTF. The CDR3 DNA is TGTGCCAGCAGCTTAGGGACAGTTGTGATGCCCTCTGGGGCCAACGTCCTGACTTTC.

V usage is TRBV6-5 and J usage is TRBJ1-1; no firm D call. Trimming cost V 0 bases and J 7 bases, with 9 bases left between them. Germline-derived CDR1 and CDR2 are MNHEY and SVGAGI. The CDR3 is 13 amino acids. The CDR3 DNA follows: TGTGCCAGCAGTTACTCAGGGAGAGGTGAAGCTTTCTTT. This gives the protein CASSYSGRGEAFF.

The CDR3 region is CASSESGGNYNEQFF. CDR3 DNA sequence: TGTGCCAGCAGCGAGTCAGGCGGGAATTACAATGAGCAGTTCTTC. The gene calls are TRBV6-1 and TRBJ2-1; TRBD2 might be the D (6 bases). Germline CDR1 is MNHNS and CDR2 is SASEGT. V was cut by 6 bases and J by 4 bases, with 16 bases left in between. The CDR3 is 15 amino acids.

This chain connects TRBV21-1 to TRBJ2-1; the DNA was not compared with TRBD1, the D call given in the table. TRBV21-1 counts as a pseudogene. There are 18 residues in the CDR3. The CDR3 DNA sequence: TGTGCCAGCAGCAGGGGGACAGAAACCTTACCTCATTACAATGAGCAGTTCTTC. Translation gives CASSRGTETLPHYNEQFF.

V is TRBV28 and J is TRBJ1-2; 9 nucleotides align to TRBD1. The CDR3 covers 17 residues. V dropped 2 bases and J dropped 6; count of bases not matched to a gene: 13. Germline lookup yields CDR1 MDHEN and CDR2 SYDVKM. The CDR3 region has the DNA TGTGCCAGCAGTTTAACGCCGTGGGACAGGGCCTATGATGGCTACACCTTC. This gives the protein CASSLTPWDRAYDGYTF.

On this clone itself: The sample holds other DNA sequences that translate to the same CDR3. The chain employs TRBV19 and TRBJ2-6; the D gene is possibly TRBD1 (6 bases). Trimming took off 3 bases at V and 0 bases at J, with 15 bases between the two ends. There are 18 residues in the CDR3. Germline V lookup: CDR1 LNHDA, CDR2 SQIVND (reference sequence). CDR3 sequence reads: CASSIGDRLSSGANVLTF. CDR3 coding DNA: TGTGCCAGTAGTATCGGTGACAGGTTAAGCTCTGGGGCCAACGTCCTGACTTTC.

The table lists this clone with a count of one. This chain links TRBV13 with TRBJ2-7; D tentatively reads TRBD1 or TRBD2 (6 bases each). Trimming cost V 3 bases and J 1 base, with 10 bases left between them. The CDR3 length is 14 residues. CDR1 is PRHDT and CDR2 is FYEKMQ in the germline V gene (reference sequence). As DNA, the CDR3 is TGTGCCAGCAGCTTGGAGGGGGGTTCCTACGAGCAGTACTTC. Protein sequence: CASSLEGGSYEQYF.

The chain uses TRBV7-9 and TRBJ2-7, with 7 bases identical to TRBD1. Per the germline V gene, CDR1 is SEHNR and CDR2 is FQNEAQ (reference sequence). The V segment lost 4 bases and the J segment 5 bases; nucleotides outside the gene matches: 14. This CDR3 comprises 16 residues. Here the CDR3 DNA reads TGTGCCAGCAGCTCTAGACAGGGCACAAAGGCGGACGAGCAGTACTTC. Translating it yields CASSSRQGTKADEQYF.

The V gene is TRBV28, the J gene TRBJ2-7, with D perhaps TRBD1 or TRBD2 (5 bases each). Deletions cut 6 bases from V and 9 bases from J, with 15 bases between. Germline V gene lookup returns CDR1 MDHEN and CDR2 SYDVKM. This CDR3 comprises 12 residues. The CDR3 here is CASSRGTEGQYF. The CDR3 DNA is TGTGCCAGCAGCCGAGGGACGGAAGGGCAGTACTTC.

The chain employs TRBV7-2 and TRBJ2-1; D not certain. This CDR3 region has 13 residues. In germline, CDR1 is SGHTA, CDR2 FQGNSA. Trimming took off 5 bases at V and 7 bases at J, with 12 bases between the two ends. The CDR3 region has the DNA TGTGCCAGCAGCCTCCAAGTGGGGAATGAGCAGTTCTTC. Its protein is CASSLQVGNEQFF.